A single sample is the source of the 24 T cell receptor beta chains below, sequenced in a study of blood T cells in healthy people across ages. Next came a second PCR, run for about 6 to 11 cycles, which used a sample-barcoded 5' primer along with a J-beta primer mix. TCRdb used MiXCR to reprocess the 5' RACE reads, holding one entry per CDR3 protein. The sample contains some 880,000 distinct CDR3 sequences, under 40% of which appear only once. Sequencing used blood. These receptors came from a man aged 18 to 29 in good health.

This chain joins TRBV7-9 and TRBJ2-1, with 12 positions matching TRBD2. From germline, CDR1 is SEHNR and CDR2 FQNEAQ (reference sequence). Trimming cost V 6 bases and J 9 bases; bases outside gene matches: 6. The CDR3 covers 14 residues. The CDR3 region is CASRPSGGAGEQFF. As DNA, the CDR3 is TGTGCCAGCAGGCCTAGCGGGGGGGCCGGTGAGCAGTTCTTC.

This clonotype was counted between two and nine times. V usage is TRBV20-1 and J usage is TRBJ1-4, with 8 bases lining up with TRBD1. V shed 3 bases, J shed 0 bases, and the junction held 24 bases outside the gene matches. This CDR3 region has 22 residues. From germline, CDR1 is DFQATT and CDR2 SNEGSKA (reference sequence). The CDR3 region is CSARIQQGGKGIPLATNEKLFF. The CDR3 coding sequence is TGCAGTGCTAGGATCCAACAGGGGGGAAAAGGGATACCCCTTGCAACTAATGAAAAACTGTTTTTT.

Worth noting for this clonotype: With a much larger clone just one base away, this may be a read error. The J gene is TRBJ1-2, the V gene TRBV7-9; a weak D match, TRBD1 (6 bases). Per germline, CDR1 SEHNR and CDR2 FQNEAQ (reference sequence). V was shortened by 1 base and J by 6 bases, with 18 bases between the two germline ends. The CDR3 consists of 16 residues. The CDR3 DNA sequence: TGTGCCAGCAGCTTAGGGAATCCAGGGGTCTCTGATGGCTACACCTTC. This sequence encodes CASSLGNPGVSDGYTF. Combining the CDR3 with reference TRBV7-9 and TRBJ1-2 gives the whole variable domain DTGVSQNPRHKITKRGQNVTFRCDPISEHNRLYWYRQTLGQGPEFLTYFQNEAQLEKSRLLSDRFSAERPKGSFSTLEIQRTEQGDSAMYLCASSLGNPGVSDGYTFGSGTRLTVV.

This clonotype showed up many times. The V and J genes are TRBV6-2 or TRBV6-3 and TRBJ2-3, with TRBD2 matching 11 bases. Losses at the gene ends were 6 bases for V and 7 bases for J; bases not matched to a gene: 12. The CDR3 runs to 16 residues. Germline V lookup: CDR1 MNHEY, CDR2 SVGEGT. The CDR3, as DNA: TGTGCCAGCAGCCGCCCTAGCGGGGGGCGAGGATATACGCAGTATTTT. Translation gives CASSRPSGGRGYTQYF.

V and J are TRBV20-1 and TRBJ2-7; D is possibly TRBD2 (6 bases). With the DNA end fitting TRBJ2-5 better, the J assignment may be wrong. In germline, CDR1 is DFQATT, CDR2 SNEGSKA (reference sequence). The CDR3 runs to 14 residues. The CDR3 coding sequence is TGCAGTGCTCCGCTAGCGAGTAGTGGCGGGACCCAGTACTTC. Encoded protein: CSAPLASSGGTQYF.

This clonotype came up a few times. This chain joins TRBV28 and TRBJ1-5; D is perhaps TRBD1 (6 bases). The length of the CDR3 is 18 residues. Germline V gene data show CDR1 as MDHEN and CDR2 as SYDVKM. Trimming shortened V by 2 bases and J by 1 base, and 18 bases separated the two germline ends. The DNA for the CDR3 is TGTGCCAGCAGTTTAATCAGTATAACAGGGCTGAGCAATCAGCCCCAGCATTTT. It yields the protein CASSLISITGLSNQPQHF.

This clonotype has only a few counts. The CDR3 DNA is TGTGCCAGCAGTTTAACTGCAGACTCACCCCTCCACTTT. It encodes CASSLTADSPLHF. This chain connects TRBV12-3 or TRBV12-4 to TRBJ1-6, with D unclear. V lost 2 bases, J lost 10 bases, and 9 bases lay in between. This CDR3 comprises 13 residues.

The V gene is TRBV5-1, the J gene TRBJ2-7, with 7 nucleotides matching TRBD1. This CDR3 is 15 amino acids long. With 2 bases clipped from V and 5 bases from J, the junction kept 10 bases outside the gene matches. Germline V lookup: CDR1 SGHRS, CDR2 YFSETQ. DNA of the CDR3: TGCGCCAGCAGCTTCACCGGGACAGTGGACGACGAGCAGTACTTC. This encodes CASSFTGTVDDEQYF.

With respect to this clonotype: A read error may account for a junction end that differs from germline. The rearrangement links TRBV6-6 to TRBJ2-1; possible D gene TRBD2, 7 bases. The CDR3 sequence is 16 residues long. Per germline, CDR1 MNHNY and CDR2 SVGAGI (reference sequence). CDR3 bases: TGTGCCAGTTGCACGACTGAGGGGGGGGGCCTGAATGGGCAGTTCTTC. Its protein product is CASCTTEGGGLNGQFF.

This chain uses TRBV3-1 with TRBJ2-1; D may be TRBD2 (7 bases). The CDR3 is 17 residues long. Trimming removed 3 bases from V and 3 bases from J, with 18 bases in between. The germline V gene has CDR1 LGHDT and CDR2 YNNKEL (reference sequence). CDR3 DNA sequence: TGTGCCAGCAGCCATTCGCAGGGGAGGGCTCTCTACAATGAGCAGTTCTTC. It yields the protein CASSHSQGRALYNEQFF.

The CDR3 DNA follows: TGCGCCAGCAGCTTTCAGGTATCATCAGATACGCAGTATTTT. Its protein is CASSFQVSSDTQYF. The rearrangement joins TRBV5-1 to TRBJ2-3; D is undetermined. Germline V gene sequence: CDR1 SGHRS, CDR2 YFSETQ. The V end lost 2 bases, the J end lost 4 bases, and 11 bases lay between the germline ends. The CDR3 spans 14 residues.

Ten or more counts support this clonotype. The chain couples TRBV7-6 to TRBJ2-5, with 7 positions matching TRBD1. TRBJ2-7 explains the end of the DNA better; the J call may be wrong. Looked up from germline, CDR1 is SGHVS and CDR2 is FNYEAQ. This CDR3 spans 14 amino acids. CDR3 sequence reads: CASSLANRGDEQYF. The CDR3 DNA reads TGTGCCAGCAGCTTAGCAAACAGGGGTGACGAGCAGTACTTC.

The chain carries TRBV29-1 and TRBJ1-2, with 8 bases identical to TRBD1. The junction had 3 bases not matched to a gene; V was cut back by 5 bases and J by 4 bases. The CDR3 is 12 amino acids. Germline lookup yields CDR1 SQVTM and CDR2 ANQGSEA. CDR3 amino acids: CSVPQGAYGYTF. The CDR3 DNA sequence: TGCAGCGTTCCTCAGGGGGCCTATGGCTACACCTTC.

This clonotype was counted many times. V gene TRBV12-3 or TRBV12-4 combines with J gene TRBJ2-3; D possibly corresponds to TRBD1 (5 bases). CDR3 length equals 18 residues. V lost 6 bases to trimming and J lost 0 bases, with 22 bases between them. CDR3 DNA: TGTGCCAGCAGCCCCCCTGGGGCCAAGGGGTCTAGCACAGATACGCAGTATTTT. Translating it yields CASSPPGAKGSSTDTQYF.

This clonotype was seen only a few times. This sequence joins TRBV29-1 and TRBJ2-5; D gene unclear. V lost 3 bases and J lost 9, with 14 bases in between. Germline CDR1 SQVTM, CDR2 ANQGSEA. The CDR3 has 12 residues. CDR3 residues: CSVDLSGQAQYF. Here the CDR3 DNA reads TGCAGCGTTGATTTATCCGGCCAGGCCCAGTACTTC.

The V gene is TRBV12-3 or TRBV12-4, the J gene TRBJ2-2, with D possibly matching TRBD1 (5 bases). The CDR3 covers 15 residues. The V gene lost 6 bases and the J gene lost 3 bases, with 14 bases spanning the gap. CDR3 in DNA: TGTGCCAGCAGGGCGTCACAGGTCTACACCGGGGAGCTGTTTTTT. It is translated as CASRASQVYTGELFF.

This clonotype was found a few times. The rearrangement joins TRBV12-3 or TRBV12-4 to TRBJ2-3; D is unresolved. The CDR3 is 13 residues long. V shed 5 bases and J shed 2 bases, with 8 bases lying between them. CDR3 protein: CASSRANTDTQYF. Written as DNA, the CDR3 is TGTGCCAGCAGTCGGGCCAACACAGATACGCAGTATTTT.

The chain employs TRBV5-1 and TRBJ2-5; 7 nucleotides line up with TRBD1. V dropped 5 bases and J dropped 1; count of bases not matched to a gene: 11. This CDR3 has 16 amino acids. The germline CDR1 and CDR2 sequences are SGHRS and YFSETQ. The CDR3 loop is CASRYKTGAIQETQYF. The CDR3 region has the DNA TGCGCCAGCAGATACAAAACAGGGGCCATCCAAGAGACCCAGTACTTC. Looking up the rest from reference TRBV5-1 and TRBJ2-5 gives the full variable domain: KAGVTQTPRYLIKTRGQQVTLSCSPISGHRSVSWYQQTPGQGLQFLFEYFSETQRNKGNFPGRFSGRQFSNSRSEMNVSTLELGDSALYLCASRYKTGAIQETQYFGPGTRLLVL.

Details on this clonotype: This clone may be a read error of a much larger clone one base away. This chain connects TRBV6-5 to TRBJ2-4; a possible D gene is TRBD1 (6 bases). The V gene's germline CDR1 is MNHEY and CDR2 SVGAGI. The CDR3 extends over 14 amino acids. CDR3 nucleotide sequence: TGTGCCAGCAGTTACGGGGGCGGAAAAAACATTCGGTACTTC. Residues: CASSYGGGKNIRYF.

This clonotype occurred many times. The CDR3 reads CSAPSRQDSFITDTQYF. CDR3 sequence (DNA): TGCAGTGCACCCTCGCGACAGGACTCATTTATCACAGATACGCAGTATTTT. This rearrangement joins TRBV20-1 to TRBJ2-3; tentative D call: TRBD1 (6 bases). The CDR3 has 17 residues. V was shortened by 6 bases and J by 2 bases, with 24 bases between the two germline ends. Per the germline V gene, CDR1 is DFQATT and CDR2 is SNEGSKA (reference sequence).

This clonotype came up a few times. The chain carries TRBV7-9 and TRBJ1-6; D gene uncertain. V was cut by 5 bases and J by 11 bases, with 10 bases left in between. Per the germline V gene, CDR1 is SEHNR and CDR2 is FQNEAQ (reference sequence). CDR3 size: 12 residues. CDR3 residues: CASSLHGAPLHF. The CDR3 nucleotides are TGTGCCAGCAGCCTACACGGCGCACCCCTCCACTTT.

On this clonotype: A much larger clone differs from this one at a single base, so this may be a read error. The genes are TRBV10-3 and TRBJ2-1, with 8 positions matching TRBD2. Germline-derived CDR1 and CDR2 are ENHRY and SYGVKD. CDR3 length: 13 residues. Here the CDR3 DNA reads TGTGCCATCGCCGGGACTAGAGGGAATGAGCAGTCCTTC. This translates into CAIAGTRGNEQSF.

This clonotype was counted many times. The V and J genes are TRBV7-2 and TRBJ2-5; D remains unclear. CDR3 length equals 13 residues. The V gene's germline CDR1 is SGHTA and CDR2 FQGNSA. Between the trimmed V and J ends, which lost 4 bases and 5 bases, there was a span of 11 bases. The CDR3 spells CASSSDMSETQYF. As DNA, the CDR3 is TGTGCCAGCAGCTCCGACATGAGCGAGACCCAGTACTTC.

V gene TRBV5-1 combines with J gene TRBJ1-1, with D perhaps TRBD1 (6 bases). The CDR3 has 15 amino acids. From germline, CDR1 is SGHRS and CDR2 YFSETQ. Trimming removed 7 bases at V and 0 bases at J, with 16 bases between. The CDR3 loop reads CASQRDTDLNTEAFF. The CDR3 DNA reads TGCGCCAGCCAACGGGACACAGATTTGAACACTGAAGCTTTCTTT.